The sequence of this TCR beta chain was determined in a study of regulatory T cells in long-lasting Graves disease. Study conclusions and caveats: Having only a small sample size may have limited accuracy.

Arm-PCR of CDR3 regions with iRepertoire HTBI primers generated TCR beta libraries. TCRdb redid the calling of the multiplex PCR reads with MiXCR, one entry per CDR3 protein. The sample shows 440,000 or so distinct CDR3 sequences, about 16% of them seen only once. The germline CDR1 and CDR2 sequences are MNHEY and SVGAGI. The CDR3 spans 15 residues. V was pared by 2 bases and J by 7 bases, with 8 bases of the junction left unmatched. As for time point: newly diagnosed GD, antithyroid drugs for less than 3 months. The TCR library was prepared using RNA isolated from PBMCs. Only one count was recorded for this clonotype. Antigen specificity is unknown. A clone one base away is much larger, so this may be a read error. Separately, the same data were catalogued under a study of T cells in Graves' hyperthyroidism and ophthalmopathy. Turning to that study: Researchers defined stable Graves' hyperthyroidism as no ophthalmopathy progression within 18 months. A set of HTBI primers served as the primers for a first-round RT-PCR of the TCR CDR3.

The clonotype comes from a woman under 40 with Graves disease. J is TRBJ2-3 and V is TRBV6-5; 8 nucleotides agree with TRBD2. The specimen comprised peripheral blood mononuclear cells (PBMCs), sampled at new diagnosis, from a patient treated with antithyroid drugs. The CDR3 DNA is TGTGCCAGCAGTTACGGGCGGGGGGACACTAATACGCAGTATTTT. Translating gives CASSYGRGDTNTQYF.